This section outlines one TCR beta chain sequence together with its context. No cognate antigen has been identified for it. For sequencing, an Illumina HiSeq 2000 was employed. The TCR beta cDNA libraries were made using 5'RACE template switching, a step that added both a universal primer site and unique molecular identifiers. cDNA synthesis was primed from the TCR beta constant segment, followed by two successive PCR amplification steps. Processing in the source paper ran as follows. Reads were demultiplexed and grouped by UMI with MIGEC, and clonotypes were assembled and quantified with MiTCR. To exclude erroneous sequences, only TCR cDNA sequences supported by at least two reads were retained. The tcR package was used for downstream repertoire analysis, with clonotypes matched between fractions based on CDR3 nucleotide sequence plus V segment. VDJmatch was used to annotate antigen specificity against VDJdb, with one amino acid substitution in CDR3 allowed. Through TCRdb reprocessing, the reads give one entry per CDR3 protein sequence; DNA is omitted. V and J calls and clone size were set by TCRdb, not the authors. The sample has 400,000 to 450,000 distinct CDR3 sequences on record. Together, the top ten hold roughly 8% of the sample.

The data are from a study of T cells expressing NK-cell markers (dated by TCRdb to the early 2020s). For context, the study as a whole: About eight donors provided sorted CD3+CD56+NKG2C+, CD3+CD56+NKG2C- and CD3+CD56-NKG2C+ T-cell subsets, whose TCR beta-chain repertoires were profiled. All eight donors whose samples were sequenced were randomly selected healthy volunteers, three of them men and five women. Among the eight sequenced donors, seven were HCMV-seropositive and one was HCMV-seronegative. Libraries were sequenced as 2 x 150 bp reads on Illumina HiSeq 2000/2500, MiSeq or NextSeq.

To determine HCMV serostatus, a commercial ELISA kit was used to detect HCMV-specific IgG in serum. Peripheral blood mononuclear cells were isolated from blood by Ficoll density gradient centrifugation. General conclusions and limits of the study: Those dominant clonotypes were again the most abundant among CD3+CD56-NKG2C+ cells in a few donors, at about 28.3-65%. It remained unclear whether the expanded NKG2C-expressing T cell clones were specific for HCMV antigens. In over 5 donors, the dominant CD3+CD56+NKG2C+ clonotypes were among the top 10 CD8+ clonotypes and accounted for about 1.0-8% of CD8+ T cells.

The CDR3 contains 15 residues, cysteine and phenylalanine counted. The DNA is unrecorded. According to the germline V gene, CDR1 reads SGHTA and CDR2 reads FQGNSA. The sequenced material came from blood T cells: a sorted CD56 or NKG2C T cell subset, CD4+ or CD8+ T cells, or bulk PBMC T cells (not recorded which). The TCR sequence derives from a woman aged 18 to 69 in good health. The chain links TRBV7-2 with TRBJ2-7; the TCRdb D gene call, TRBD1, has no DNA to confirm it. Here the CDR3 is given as CASSLGQGGSYEQYF.